This TCR beta chain was found in a study of cytotoxic CD8 clonotypes in ibrutinib-treated CLL. Here immunoSEQ multiplex PCR was the method, and the copy in TCRdb shows in-frame clones only, minus some. The sample shows 9,500 to 12,000 clones, around 82% of them seen only once. In germline, CDR1 is SGDLS, CDR2 YYNGEE. The CDR3 is 14 amino acids. V was pared by 0 bases and J by 4 bases, with 11 bases between. Library input was approximately 2.1 micrograms of DNA from cryopreserved PBMCs. This sample comprised PBMCs, obtained at disease progression, from a patient treated with ibrutinib. The sequence came from a human donor with chronic lymphocytic leukemia. The chain recombines TRBV9 with TRBJ2-7; D is undetermined. Written as DNA, the CDR3 is TGTGCCAGCAGCGTAGAACTGGGTTCGTACGAGCAGTACTTC. The encoded protein is CASSVELGSYEQYF.